This TCR beta chain was found in a study of glioma-infiltrating T cells after dendritic cell vaccination. Study in general: Patients received autologous tumor lysate-pulsed dendritic cell vaccination between 2003 and 2012. Study-level findings and limits: Higher TCR clonality did not directly relate to longer survival.

This clone has only a few counts. Its target is unknown. The primer mix had 60 V beta and 13 J beta primers. TCRdb keeps only in-frame clones here, not all; method: immunoSEQ multiplex PCR. Of over 80,000 clones listed, approximately 78% were seen once; the top ten hold approximately 2%. The CDR3 totals 17 residues. With 4 bases clipped from V and 2 bases from J, the junction kept 9 bases outside the gene matches. Germline CDR1 and CDR2: PRHDT and FYEKMQ (reference sequence). Noted time point: after dendritic cell vaccination, including at tumor progression/relapse. Only patients with spare fresh-frozen tumor and over two years of follow-up were included.

The clonotype comes from a human donor with glioblastoma. The genes are TRBV13 and TRBJ1-4; TRBD1 agrees at 8 bases. The sample here was blood, taken after dendritic cell vaccination. The CDR3 sequence: CASSWTGRLRTNEKLFF. CDR3 sequence (DNA): TGTGCCAGCAGCTGGACAGGGAGGCTGAGGACTAATGAAAAACTGTTTTTT.